This T cell receptor beta chain was observed in a study of PD-1 blockade in classical Hodgkin lymphoma. General study findings and limits: The authors have not defined what causes the repertoire differences, possibly disease activity or prior therapy. Compared with healthy donors, newly diagnosed patients reportedly showed lower baseline TCR diversity.

Time point noted: newly diagnosed, previously untreated cHL patient sample. Magnetic negative selection purified CD4+ T cells from thawed PBMCs. As a comparison, the study used PBMCs from newly diagnosed, untreated classical Hodgkin lymphoma. Profiled with immunoSEQ multiplex PCR; TCRdb holds only in-frame clones, not every one. The profile covers 30,000 to 40,000 clones, with around 89% appearing a single time and approximately 0.22% taken by the ten largest. The V gene's germline CDR1 is SQVTM and CDR2 ANQGSEA. CDR3 length: 11 amino acids. V gave up 7 bases and J gave up 6 bases, with 12 bases separating them. This clone was recorded a few times. The antigen is unknown.

This sequence joins TRBV29-1 and TRBJ1-1; D not resolved. The receptor comes from a human donor with classical Hodgkin lymphoma. The sample was CD4+ T cells from blood. The CDR3 DNA reads TGCAGCGCCAACGCCGGGTCTGAAGCTTTCTTT. This codes for CSANAGSEAFF.